A selection of T cell receptor beta chains follows, all from one sample in a study of blood T cell repertoires in COVID-19. TCRdb's table, derived via immunoSEQ multiplex PCR, lists solely in-frame clones and lacks some. The sample includes a few hundred thousand clones, 88% of them seen just once. Sequencing used peripheral blood. These receptors all come from a man in his sixties who had recovered from COVID-19. Each CDR3 is given with its conserved first and last residue. Each record gives: clone size, J gene, CDR3 length, D gene, V gene, CDR3 protein, CDR3 DNA. The D gene is left open where the match is weak. Clone size appears in some rows only: once, few, many, or a class for an expanded clone.

clone_size: once; j_call: TRBJ2-6; cdr3_length: 18; d_call: -; v_call: TRBV5-1; cdr3_aa: CASSFWDDRRSGANVLTF; cdr3_nt: TGCGCCAGCAGCTTTTGGGATGACAGACGCTCTGGGGCCAACGTCCTGACTTTC
clone_size: -; j_call: TRBJ2-1; cdr3_length: 15; d_call: -; v_call: TRBV5-1; cdr3_aa: CASSLVGGPNNEQFF; cdr3_nt: TGCGCCAGCAGCTTGGTCGGGGGGCCCAACAATGAGCAGTTCTTC
clone_size: once; j_call: TRBJ2-7; cdr3_length: 16; d_call: -; v_call: TRBV4-1; cdr3_aa: CASSQVLAGDDYEQYF; cdr3_nt: TGCGCCAGCAGCCAAGTTTTGGCAGGGGACGACTACGAGCAGTACTTC
clone_size: -; j_call: TRBJ1-2; cdr3_length: 13; d_call: -; v_call: TRBV10-3; cdr3_aa: CAIKGREGSGYTF; cdr3_nt: TGTGCCATCAAGGGCCGGGAAGGGTCCGGCTACACCTTC
clone_size: -; j_call: TRBJ1-1; cdr3_length: 13; d_call: -; v_call: TRBV19; cdr3_aa: CATRGRYGTEAFF; cdr3_nt: TGTGCCACTCGCGGGAGGTATGGCACTGAAGCTTTCTTT
clone_size: -; j_call: TRBJ1-3; cdr3_length: 16; d_call: -; v_call: TRBV21-1; cdr3_aa: CASIHPGDNSGNTIYF; cdr3_nt: TGTGCCAGCATCCACCCAGGGGATAACTCTGGAAACACCATATATTTT
clone_size: -; j_call: TRBJ2-3; cdr3_length: 16; d_call: -; v_call: TRBV7-9; cdr3_aa: CASSLFSFPSTDTQYF; cdr3_nt: TGTGCCAGCAGCTTATTCAGTTTCCCTAGCACAGATACGCAGTATTTT
clone_size: -; j_call: TRBJ2-6; cdr3_length: 16; d_call: TRBD1; v_call: TRBV28; cdr3_aa: CASMRQGAAGANVLTF; cdr3_nt: TGTGCCAGCATGCGACAGGGGGCTGCTGGGGCCAACGTCCTGACTTTC
clone_size: -; j_call: TRBJ1-6; cdr3_length: 14; d_call: -; v_call: TRBV3-1/TRBV3-2; cdr3_aa: CASSRGREGSPLHF; cdr3_nt: TGTGCCAGCAGCCGGGGCCGGGAGGGGTCACCCCTCCACTTT
clone_size: -; j_call: TRBJ2-3; cdr3_length: 15; d_call: -; v_call: TRBV6-5; cdr3_aa: CASSPTGHYGDTQYF; cdr3_nt: TGTGCCAGCAGTCCTACAGGGCACTACGGGGATACGCAGTATTTT
clone_size: -; j_call: TRBJ1-2; cdr3_length: 14; d_call: TRBD1; v_call: TRBV5-1; cdr3_aa: CASSLADRGYGYTF; cdr3_nt: TGCGCCAGCAGCTTGGCAGACAGGGGTTACGGCTACACCTTC
clone_size: -; j_call: TRBJ2-4; cdr3_length: 17; d_call: -; v_call: TRBV5-5; cdr3_aa: CASSFWMDNLAKNIQYF; cdr3_nt: TGTGCCAGCAGCTTTTGGATGGACAACCTAGCCAAAAACATTCAGTACTTC
clone_size: once; j_call: TRBJ1-2; cdr3_length: 16; d_call: -; v_call: TRBV27; cdr3_aa: CASSLHGTTLNYGYTF; cdr3_nt: TGTGCCAGCAGTCTACACGGGACAACTCTTAACTATGGCTACACCTTC
clone_size: -; j_call: TRBJ2-5; cdr3_length: 17; d_call: TRBD1; v_call: TRBV5-1; cdr3_aa: CASSLAAGQGARETQYF; cdr3_nt: TGCGCCAGCAGCTTGGCCGCAGGACAGGGGGCAAGGGAGACCCAGTACTTC
clone_size: -; j_call: TRBJ1-5; cdr3_length: 15; d_call: -; v_call: TRBV15; cdr3_aa: CATSRDREGNQPQHF; cdr3_nt: TGTGCCACCAGCAGAGATCGTGAGGGAAATCAGCCCCAGCATTTT